These T cell receptor beta chains were read from a single sample in a study of blood T cell repertoires in COVID-19. Repertoires were generated with immunoSEQ multiplex PCR, while TCRdb's copy carries only in-frame clones and drops some. The sample contains hundreds of thousands of clones, approximately 85% of which appear only once. Sequenced sample: PBMCs or T cells enriched from blood (not recorded which). The receptors here all came from a woman in her fifties or sixties who had recovered from COVID-19. Each CDR3 is given with its conserved first and last residue. The order of the fields is J gene, clone size, V gene, D gene, CDR3 DNA, CDR3 protein. The D gene is left open where the match is weak. Only part of the rows carry a size: once, few, many, or a class if the clone is expanded.

j_call: TRBJ1-5
clone_size: .
v_call: TRBV28
d_call: .
cdr3_nt: TGTGCCAGCACCCCATCGGGGGGGGATCAGCCCCAGCATTTT
cdr3_aa: CASTPSGGDQPQHF

j_call: TRBJ1-6
clone_size: .
v_call: TRBV3-1/TRBV3-2
d_call: TRBD1
cdr3_nt: TGTGCCAGCAGCTTCCGGACAGGGGGTTATTCACCCCTCCACTTT
cdr3_aa: CASSFRTGGYSPLHF

j_call: TRBJ1-2
clone_size: .
v_call: TRBV9
d_call: .
cdr3_nt: TGTGCCAGCAGCCCCCACAGGGCACCCTATGGCTACACCTTC
cdr3_aa: CASSPHRAPYGYTF

j_call: TRBJ1-6
clone_size: .
v_call: TRBV5-1
d_call: .
cdr3_nt: TGCGCCAGTCGGACAGAGTTCAGCTCCTATAATTCACCCCTCCACTTT
cdr3_aa: CASRTEFSSYNSPLHF

j_call: TRBJ2-7
clone_size: few
v_call: TRBV12-3/TRBV12-4
d_call: TRBD2
cdr3_nt: TGTGCCAGCAGGTCTAGCGGGAGCTACGAGCAGTACTTC
cdr3_aa: CASRSSGSYEQYF

j_call: TRBJ2-6
clone_size: .
v_call: TRBV4-1
d_call: TRBD1
cdr3_nt: TGCGCCAGCAGCCAAGGTGCGTACAGGGGAAAGATCTCTGGGGCCAACGTCCTGACTTTC
cdr3_aa: CASSQGAYRGKISGANVLTF

j_call: TRBJ2-7
clone_size: .
v_call: TRBV10-1
d_call: .
cdr3_nt: TGCGCCAGCAGTGAGTCGGACCCGACAGCTACGGGCTACGAGCAGTACTTC
cdr3_aa: CASSESDPTATGYEQYF

j_call: TRBJ2-7
clone_size: .
v_call: TRBV6-2/TRBV6-3
d_call: TRBD1
cdr3_nt: TGTGCCAGCAGTCGCCCGGGACAGGGGTCTCTCGAGCAGTACTTC
cdr3_aa: CASSRPGQGSLEQYF

j_call: TRBJ1-2
clone_size: few
v_call: TRBV24-1
d_call: .
cdr3_nt: TGTGCCACCAGTGATTCGGGCTATGGCTACACCTTC
cdr3_aa: CATSDSGYGYTF

j_call: TRBJ2-7
clone_size: once
v_call: TRBV27
d_call: .
cdr3_nt: TGTGCCAGCAGTTTTACAGGCTCCTACGAGCAGTACTTC
cdr3_aa: CASSFTGSYEQYF

j_call: TRBJ1-5
clone_size: .
v_call: TRBV6-5
d_call: .
cdr3_nt: TGTGCCAGCAGTTACGCAGGGGACGGAATGGTGCCCCAGCATTTT
cdr3_aa: CASSYAGDGMVPQHF

j_call: TRBJ2-3
clone_size: few
v_call: TRBV5-3
d_call: .
cdr3_nt: TGTGCCAGAAGCCCACTAGAGCAAGATACGCAGTATTTT
cdr3_aa: CARSPLEQDTQYF

j_call: TRBJ2-4
clone_size: .
v_call: TRBV5-8
d_call: .
cdr3_nt: TGTGCCAGCAGCTTGGACAGGGAAAACATTCAGTACTTC
cdr3_aa: CASSLDRENIQYF

j_call: TRBJ2-2
clone_size: .
v_call: TRBV3-1/TRBV3-2
d_call: TRBD2
cdr3_nt: TGTGCCAGCAGCCTCTGGGGTTGGGGGACTAAAAACACCGGGGAGCTGTTTTTT
cdr3_aa: CASSLWGWGTKNTGELFF

j_call: TRBJ2-7
clone_size: .
v_call: TRBV6-5
d_call: .
cdr3_nt: TGTGCCAGCAGTTACTCGGCAGGCTTCTACGAGCAGTACTTC
cdr3_aa: CASSYSAGFYEQYF

j_call: TRBJ2-7
clone_size: .
v_call: TRBV2
d_call: .
cdr3_nt: TGTGCCAGCAGTGAAGCGACTACCCCGCCCTACGAGCAGTACTTC
cdr3_aa: CASSEATTPPYEQYF

j_call: TRBJ1-2
clone_size: .
v_call: TRBV25-1
d_call: TRBD1
cdr3_nt: TGTGCCAGCAGTGTGGGACAGGGTTCCTATGGCTACACCTTC
cdr3_aa: CASSVGQGSYGYTF

j_call: TRBJ2-1
clone_size: .
v_call: TRBV7-9
d_call: TRBD1
cdr3_nt: TGTGCCAGCAGGTCTGGGACAGCTAACAATGAGCAGTTCTTC
cdr3_aa: CASRSGTANNEQFF

j_call: TRBJ1-2
clone_size: .
v_call: TRBV12-5
d_call: TRBD1
cdr3_nt: TGTGCTAGTGGCAAGGGACAGGACAACTATGGCTACACCTTC
cdr3_aa: CASGKGQDNYGYTF

j_call: TRBJ1-5
clone_size: .
v_call: TRBV9
d_call: .
cdr3_nt: TGTGCCAGCAGCGGCGCAACACAGGGTCAGCCCCAGCATTTT
cdr3_aa: CASSGATQGQPQHF

j_call: TRBJ1-2
clone_size: .
v_call: TRBV4-1
d_call: .
cdr3_nt: TGCGCCAGCAGCCAAGTCCAGGGGACCTCCTATGGCTACACCTTC
cdr3_aa: CASSQVQGTSYGYTF

j_call: TRBJ2-3
clone_size: .
v_call: TRBV28
d_call: TRBD2
cdr3_nt: TGTGCCAGCAGGTTACTAGCGGGACGCACAGATACGCAGTATTTT
cdr3_aa: CASRLLAGRTDTQYF

j_call: TRBJ2-5
clone_size: .
v_call: TRBV13
d_call: .
cdr3_nt: TGTGCCAGCAGCTTAGGCCCACTGCTTCGACAAGAGACCCAGTACTTC
cdr3_aa: CASSLGPLLRQETQYF

j_call: TRBJ2-7
clone_size: .
v_call: TRBV7-3
d_call: .
cdr3_nt: TGTGCCAGCAGCTCATACCCTCGTAGTCTCTACGAGCAGTACTTC
cdr3_aa: CASSSYPRSLYEQYF

j_call: TRBJ1-6
clone_size: .
v_call: TRBV5-1
d_call: .
cdr3_nt: TGCGCCAGCAGCAGGGGCCGAGCAAATAATTCACCCCTCCACTTT
cdr3_aa: CASSRGRANNSPLHF

j_call: TRBJ1-5
clone_size: .
v_call: TRBV6-2/TRBV6-3
d_call: TRBD1
cdr3_nt: TGTGCCAGCAGTTACTCGACAGGGGGCTTCTCTCGCAATCAGCCCCAGCATTTT
cdr3_aa: CASSYSTGGFSRNQPQHF

j_call: TRBJ2-1
clone_size: .
v_call: TRBV2
d_call: .
cdr3_nt: TGTGCCAGCAATACAGGGTTCGATGAGCAGTTCTTC
cdr3_aa: CASNTGFDEQFF

j_call: TRBJ2-1
clone_size: .
v_call: TRBV9
d_call: TRBD2
cdr3_nt: TGTGCCAGCAGCGTAGATTCGGCGGGAGGGCCTCGGGATGAGCAGTTCTTC
cdr3_aa: CASSVDSAGGPRDEQFF